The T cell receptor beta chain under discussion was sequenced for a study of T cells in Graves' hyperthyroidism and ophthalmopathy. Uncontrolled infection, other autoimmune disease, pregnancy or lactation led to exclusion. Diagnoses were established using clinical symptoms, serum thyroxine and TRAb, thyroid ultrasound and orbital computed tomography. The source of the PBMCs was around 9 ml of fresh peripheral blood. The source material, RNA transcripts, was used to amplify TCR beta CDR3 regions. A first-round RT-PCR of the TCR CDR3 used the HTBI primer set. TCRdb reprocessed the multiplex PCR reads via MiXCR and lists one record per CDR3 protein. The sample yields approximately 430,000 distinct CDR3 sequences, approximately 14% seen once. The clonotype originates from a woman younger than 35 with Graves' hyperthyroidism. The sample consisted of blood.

CDR3 protein: CASSQDSRVGGYTF. The CDR3 coding sequence is TGCGCCAGCAGCCAAGATAGCAGGGTGGGTGGCTACACCTTC. The chain uses TRBV4-1 and TRBJ1-2, with D tentatively TRBD1 (5 bases). Trimming left V 0 bases short and J 7 bases short, with 12 bases between. This CDR3 comprises 14 residues. CDR1 MGHRA and CDR2 YSYEKL come from the germline V gene.